Listed here are 26 T cell receptor beta chains from one sample, sequenced in a study of control samples from healthy donors and cancer patients. Generated by immunoSEQ multiplex PCR, the TCRdb table keeps only in-frame clones and is missing some. The repertoire includes 130,000 to 150,000 clones, around 90% of them detected once, and around 11% sits in the top ten. Sequenced sample: blood. These TCRs come from a man under 40 in good health.

In DNA form, the CDR3 reads TGTGCCAGCATGGGCGGGAGTAGTGTGCAGTACTTC. Its translation: CASMGGSSVQYF. The V call is TRBV27, the J call TRBJ2-7, with TRBD2 matching 7 bases. Germline CDR1 and CDR2: MNHEY and SMNVEV (reference sequence). The J segment lost 9 bases and the V segment lost 7 bases, leaving 9 bases of the junction unmatched. This CDR3 has 12 residues.

Only a few counts were recorded for this clone. The chain combines TRBV10-2 with TRBJ2-7; 9 positions match TRBD2. The CDR3 sequence is 13 residues long. Trimming took 4 bases from V and 2 from J; bases not matched to a gene: 0. Germline lookup yields CDR1 WSHSY and CDR2 SAAADI. CDR3: CASSVAGAYEQYF. The CDR3 nucleotides are TGCGCCAGCAGTGTAGCGGGAGCCTACGAGCAGTACTTC.

The chain uses TRBV5-6 and TRBJ2-7; no definite D call. CDR3 length: 13 amino acids. V lost 4 bases, J lost 0 bases, and 8 bases lay in between. CDR1 is SGHDT, CDR2 YYEEEE, per germline. The CDR3 DNA reads TGTGCCAGCAGCCCCGGGTTCTCCTACGAGCAGTACTTC. Translating gives CASSPGFSYEQYF.

The chain employs TRBV27 and TRBJ2-2; no definite D call. The germline V and J ends were trimmed by 6 bases and 5 bases, with 10 bases remaining between them. Looked up from germline, CDR1 is MNHEY and CDR2 is SMNVEV (reference sequence). This CDR3 is built from 13 residues. The CDR3 DNA sequence: TGTGCCAGCAGGGCTGCCTGGACCGGGGAGCTGTTTTTT. This encodes CASRAAWTGELFF.

V gene TRBV5-5 combines with J gene TRBJ1-3, with a possible D match to TRBD1 (6 bases). Per the germline V gene, CDR1 is SGHKS and CDR2 is YYEKEE (reference sequence). The CDR3 contains 16 residues. With 0 bases removed from V and 0 bases from J, the gap between germline ends came to 10 bases. CDR3 sequence (DNA): TGTGCCAGCAGCTTGGTACAGGGCGCCTCTGGAAACACCATATATTTT. Translation gives CASSLVQGASGNTIYF.

V gene TRBV5-8 combines with J gene TRBJ2-1, with D possibly being TRBD1 (6 bases). The CDR3 totals 11 residues. Germline V gene lookup returns CDR1 SGHTS and CDR2 YDEGEE. CDR3 amino acids: CVSGQQVEQFF. CDR3 in DNA: TGTGTTTCAGGACAGCAGGTTGAGCAGTTCTTC.

This chain uses TRBV3-1 (or the pseudogene TRBV3-2) with TRBJ2-5, with D maybe TRBD2 (6 bases). V dropped 5 bases and J dropped 5 bases, with 12 bases sitting between them. The CDR3 sequence is 13 residues long. CDR1 and CDR2 (germline): LGHDT, YNNKEL (reference sequence). The CDR3 loop reads CASSSSGVETQYF. Written as DNA, the CDR3 is TGTGCCAGCAGCTCCTCGGGGGTGGAGACCCAGTACTTC.

This rearrangement joins TRBV4-2 to TRBJ2-1; D is undetermined. There are 13 residues in the CDR3. From germline, CDR1 is LGHNA and CDR2 YNFKEQ. Trimming pared 1 base from V and 9 bases from J, leaving 10 bases between. CDR3 sequence reads: CASSQVSESEQFF. For the CDR3, the DNA is TGTGCCAGCAGCCAAGTAAGCGAAAGTGAGCAGTTCTTC.

The chain employs TRBV28 and TRBJ1-4, with D perhaps TRBD1 (6 bases). Germline V CDR1 and CDR2: MDHEN, SYDVKM. Between the trimmed V and J ends, which lost 9 bases and 4 bases, there was a span of 12 bases. CDR3 length equals 13 residues. The DNA of the CDR3 is TGTGCCAGTAAGGACAGCATTAATGAAAAACTGTTTTTT. This codes for CASKDSINEKLFF. The variable domain in full, completed from reference TRBV28 and TRBJ1-4, reads DVKVTQSSRYLVKRTGEKVFLECVQDMDHENMFWYRQDPGLGLRLIYFSYDVKMKEKGDIPEGYSVSREKKERFSLILESASTNQTSMYLCASKDSINEKLFFGSGTQLSVL.

This clone was recorded only once. This sequence joins TRBV24-1 and TRBJ1-2, with unresolved D. This CDR3 contains 14 residues. From germline, CDR1 is KGHDR and CDR2 SFDVKD. Trimming pared 1 base from V and 1 base from J, leaving 6 bases between. For the CDR3, the DNA is TGTGCCACCAGTGATTTTTTCCGTAACTATGGCTACACCTTC. It encodes CATSDFFRNYGYTF.

The rearrangement uses TRBV4-1 and TRBJ1-1; TRBD1 might be the D (5 bases). The V gene's germline CDR1 is MGHRA and CDR2 YSYEKL. V gave up 4 bases and J gave up 4 bases, with 13 bases separating them. The CDR3 contains 14 residues. CDR3 loop: CASSLTAVGTEAFF. The DNA of the CDR3 is TGCGCCAGCAGCCTGACAGCTGTCGGCACTGAAGCTTTCTTT.

The V gene is TRBV5-8, the J gene TRBJ1-1; D is unclear. Trimming stripped 0 bases from V and 12 bases from J, with 15 bases between. Germline CDR1 is SGHTS and CDR2 is YDEGEE. The CDR3 is made up of 13 amino acids. CDR3 residues: CASSLEGGTTSFF. The CDR3 DNA reads TGTGCCAGCAGCTTGGAGGGCGGAACGACGTCTTTCTTT. The full variable domain, its missing parts supplied by reference TRBV5-8 and TRBJ1-1, is EAGVTQSPTHLIKTRGQQATLRCSPISGHTSVYWYQQALGLGLQFLLWYDEGEERNRGNFPPRFSGRQFPNYSSELNVNALELEDSALYLCASSLEGGTTSFFGQGTRLTVV.

This clone appeared a few times. The chain uses TRBV6-5 and TRBJ2-1; 10 nucleotides match TRBD2. Germline CDR1 MNHEY, CDR2 SVGAGI. V lost 6 bases, J lost 6 bases, and 8 bases stayed unmatched. The CDR3 loop spans 15 amino acids. CDR3 bases: TGTGCCAGCAGCACCGAGAGCGGGAGGGCCAATGAGCAGTTCTTC. Residues: CASSTESGRANEQFF.

V gene TRBV28 combines with J gene TRBJ2-7; no reliable D call. V gave up 7 bases and J gave up 4 bases, with 14 bases separating them. The germline V gene has CDR1 MDHEN and CDR2 SYDVKM. The CDR3 runs to 13 residues. CDR3 loop: CASNSDPFYEQYF. The CDR3 nucleotides read TGTGCCAGCAACTCTGACCCCTTTTACGAGCAGTACTTC.

The V call is TRBV3-1 (or the pseudogene TRBV3-2), the J call TRBJ2-7, with D perhaps TRBD1 or TRBD2 (5 bases each). The CDR3 spans 15 residues. Per the germline V gene, CDR1 is LGHDT and CDR2 is YNNKEL (reference sequence). The V end lost 2 bases, the J end lost 2 bases, and 13 bases lay between the germline ends. CDR3 in DNA: TGTGCCAGCAGCCAACTTTGGGACGGTCCCTACGAGCAGTACTTC. Amino acids: CASSQLWDGPYEQYF.

The chain has TRBV3-1 (or the pseudogene TRBV3-2) and TRBJ2-4; 13 bases fit TRBD2. CDR3 length equals 16 residues. V gave up 7 bases and J gave up 9 bases; unmatched junction bases: 12. Germline values: CDR1 LGHDT, CDR2 YNNKEL (reference sequence). The CDR3 loop reads CASKGLAGSAGVIQYF. CDR3 nucleotide sequence: TGTGCCAGCAAGGGACTAGCGGGATCCGCTGGGGTCATTCAGTACTTC.

The rearrangement uses TRBV7-9 and TRBJ2-7, with D possibly being TRBD1 (6 bases). Germline-derived CDR1 and CDR2 are SEHNR and FQNEAQ (reference sequence). The CDR3 is 17 residues long. Trimming took off 1 base at V and 4 bases at J, with 20 bases between the two ends. CDR3 residues: CASSLGGRAGEGYEQYF. CDR3 coding DNA: TGTGCCAGCAGCTTAGGGGGCAGGGCAGGGGAAGGGTACGAGCAGTACTTC.

The rearrangement uses TRBV19 and TRBJ1-5, with a tentative D call TRBD1 (5 bases). Germline V gene lookup returns CDR1 LNHDA and CDR2 SQIVND (reference sequence). The CDR3 covers 14 residues. Trimming left V 5 bases short and J 4 bases short, with 12 bases between. For the CDR3, the DNA is TGTGCCAGTAGTGGGGCGGCAAAAAATCAGCCCCAGCATTTT. Amino acids: CASSGAAKNQPQHF.

The CDR3 loop is CASSPPGSHSPLHF. CDR3 coding DNA: TGTGCCAGCAGCCCTCCAGGGTCCCATTCACCCCTCCACTTT. The chain couples TRBV28 to TRBJ1-6, with a weak D call TRBD1 (5 bases). The length of the CDR3 is 14 residues. CDR1 MDHEN and CDR2 SYDVKM come from the germline V gene. V gave up 6 bases and J gave up 8 bases, with 14 bases separating them.

This clone is medium-sized (0.01 to 0.1%) in the sample. The rearrangement uses TRBV29-1 and TRBJ1-3; D unclear. CDR3 length: 13 amino acids. CDR1 SQVTM and CDR2 ANQGSEA come from the germline V gene. V shed 5 bases and J shed 0 bases, with 8 bases lying between them. The CDR3 DNA is TGCAGCGTTTTTGAAAGCTCTGGAAACACCATATATTTT. This codes for CSVFESSGNTIYF.

V usage is TRBV27 and J usage is TRBJ2-7, with D maybe TRBD1 (6 bases). The CDR3 has 14 residues. Trimming stripped 3 bases from V and 0 bases from J, with 9 bases between. CDR1 and CDR2 (germline): MNHEY, SMNVEV (reference sequence). The CDR3 protein is CASSFAGDSYEQYF. DNA of the CDR3: TGTGCCAGCAGTTTTGCAGGGGACTCCTACGAGCAGTACTTC.

CDR3 DNA: TGCAGTGCTAGAGCGGGTCAGCCCCAGCATTTT. Its translation is CSARAGQPQHF. The chain has TRBV20-1 and TRBJ1-5; D is unclear. The germline CDR1 and CDR2 sequences are DFQATT and SNEGSKA (reference sequence). This CDR3 region has 11 residues. The germline V and J ends were trimmed by 1 base and 6 bases, with 4 bases remaining between them.

The chain joins TRBV11-3 to TRBJ2-1, with D possibly being TRBD2 (6 bases). V lost 6 bases, J lost 2 bases, and 8 bases lay in between. This CDR3 contains 13 residues. Germline values: CDR1 SGHNT, CDR2 YENEEA. CDR3: CASRAGTYNEQFF. CDR3 DNA: TGTGCCAGCAGGGCGGGAACCTACAATGAGCAGTTCTTC.

V gene TRBV28 combines with J gene TRBJ1-4; TRBD1 matches 10 bases. The CDR3 covers 15 residues. The trim removed 2 bases at V and 6 bases at J, leaving 3 bases unmatched. Germline V gives CDR1 MDHEN, CDR2 SYDVKM. Here the CDR3 DNA reads TGTGCCAGCAGTTTAAGACAGGGGGCCGATGAAAAACTGTTTTTT. As protein: CASSLRQGADEKLFF. Filled out from reference TRBV28 and TRBJ1-4, the complete variable domain reads DVKVTQSSRYLVKRTGEKVFLECVQDMDHENMFWYRQDPGLGLRLIYFSYDVKMKEKGDIPEGYSVSREKKERFSLILESASTNQTSMYLCASSLRQGADEKLFFGSGTQLSVL.

The V gene is TRBV7-9, the J gene TRBJ2-6; no firm D call. V gave up 5 bases and J gave up 4 bases, with 15 bases separating them. The CDR3 extends over 16 amino acids. CDR1 and CDR2 from the germline V gene are SEHNR and FQNEAQ (reference sequence). CDR3 region: CASSPPHLTGANVLTF. CDR3 nucleotide sequence: TGTGCCAGCAGCCCTCCCCATTTGACCGGGGCCAACGTCCTGACTTTC.

This chain joins TRBV4-1 and TRBJ2-7; 10 bases line up with TRBD1. The CDR3 totals 16 residues. Looked up from germline, CDR1 is MGHRA and CDR2 is YSYEKL. Unmatched junction bases numbered 10, after V lost 2 bases and J lost 6 bases. The CDR3 DNA follows: TGCGCCAGCAGCCAACATGCAAGACAGGGGGCTGGCGAGCAGTACTTC. As protein: CASSQHARQGAGEQYF.